This passage covers 18 T cell receptor beta chains from one sample sequenced in a study of T cells expressing NK-cell markers. TCRdb re-called the 5' RACE reads and catalogs CDR3 proteins one per entry, DNA excluded. The sample data list roughly 390,000 distinct CDR3 sequences. Source material: blood T cells: a sorted CD56 or NKG2C T cell subset, CD4+ or CD8+ T cells, or bulk PBMC T cells (not recorded which). The receptors stem from a woman aged 50 to 65 in good health.

The chain is built from TRBV7-9 and TRBJ2-3; checking the TCRdb D call of TRBD1 is not possible without DNA. Germline values: CDR1 SEHNR, CDR2 FQNEAQ (reference sequence). The CDR3 is 15 amino acids. CDR3 loop: CASSSTGGHTDTQYF.

The J gene is TRBJ1-4, the V gene TRBV12-3 or TRBV12-4; TCRdb returns TRBD1, unconfirmable since there is no DNA. The length of the CDR3 is 16 residues. This CDR3 is CASSLTTRQINEKLFF.

The gene calls are TRBV29-1 and TRBJ2-3; the D gene TCRdb calls, TRBD2, cannot be checked with no DNA. Germline CDR1 and CDR2: SQVTM and ANQGSEA. The CDR3 is made up of 15 amino acids. This CDR3 reads CSGTGTTKGAGTQYF.

The chain links TRBV19 to TRBJ2-5. Germline CDR1 is LNHDA and CDR2 is SQIVND (reference sequence). The CDR3 extends over 15 amino acids. The CDR3 spells CASTKNRNARETQYF.

This sequence joins TRBV25-1 and TRBJ2-2; TCRdb's D call, TRBD1, is unchecked because there is no DNA. CDR1 and CDR2 (germline): MGHDK, SYGVNS. This CDR3 has 12 residues. The CDR3: CASRDDRVGLFF.

This chain links TRBV24-1 with TRBJ2-2. Germline V gives CDR1 KGHDR, CDR2 SFDVKD. There are 14 residues in the CDR3. CDR3 loop: CATSGAGWTGELFF.

The rearrangement uses TRBV5-1 and TRBJ2-3; there is no DNA to check the TCRdb D call of TRBD2. CDR1 is SGHRS and CDR2 is YFSETQ in the germline V gene. This CDR3 is built from 16 residues. The CDR3 reads CASSWRLAVSTDTQYF.

The J gene is TRBJ2-3, the V gene TRBV3-1; TCRdb indicates TRBD2, and absent DNA this call remains unverified. This CDR3 is 17 amino acids long. Germline CDR1 reads LGHDT; CDR2 reads YNNKEL (reference sequence). This chain's CDR3 is CASSQGRTALSTDTQYF.

The gene calls are TRBV7-6 and TRBJ2-5; the TCRdb D gene call, TRBD1, has no DNA to confirm it. The germline V gene has CDR1 SGHVS and CDR2 FNYEAQ. CDR3 size: 16 residues. CDR3 in amino acids: CASSPNDRVGGETQYF.

The V and J genes are TRBV6-2 or TRBV6-3 and TRBJ2-2. CDR3 size: 13 residues. From germline, CDR1 is MNHEY and CDR2 SVGEGT. The CDR3 protein is CASSYQLAGELFF.

V is TRBV5-1 and J is TRBJ2-5; with no DNA, the TCRdb D assignment of TRBD1 cannot be verified. CDR3 length equals 16 residues. Germline CDR1 SGHRS, CDR2 YFSETQ. CDR3 in amino acids: CASSWFPGQGGETQYF.

The chain couples TRBV10-3 to TRBJ2-4. The CDR3 runs to 14 residues. Looked up from germline, CDR1 is ENHRY and CDR2 is SYGVKD. The CDR3 spells CAISDLRFRNIQYF.

This chain uses TRBV20-1 with TRBJ2-7; absent DNA, TCRdb's TRBD2 call cannot be checked. The CDR3 sequence is 15 residues long. Germline loops: CDR1 DFQATT, CDR2 SNEGSKA (reference sequence). CDR3 loop: CSARGGRGNRDEQYF.

V gene TRBV3-1 combines with J gene TRBJ2-4; the TRBD2 assignment by TCRdb is unverifiable without DNA. The length of the CDR3 is 14 residues. Germline V gene sequence: CDR1 LGHDT, CDR2 YNNKEL (reference sequence). The CDR3 protein is CASSQAGGRNIQYF.

V gene TRBV27 combines with J gene TRBJ2-1. CDR1 and CDR2 (germline): MNHEY, SMNVEV (reference sequence). CDR3 size: 15 residues. The CDR3 sequence is CASSLGVASYNEQFF.

The genes are TRBV6-5 and TRBJ2-1; TCRdb gives TRBD2 as the D gene, but with no DNA this cannot be confirmed. CDR1 and CDR2 from the germline V gene are MNHEY and SVGAGI. The CDR3 consists of 17 residues. CDR3 amino acids: CASSYSLPSGIYNEQFF.

This chain joins TRBV4-1 and TRBJ1-5; TCRdb gives TRBD1 as the D gene, but with no DNA this cannot be confirmed. The CDR3 sequence is 14 residues long. Per germline, CDR1 MGHRA and CDR2 YSYEKL. CDR3 region: CASSQVPGGQPQHF.

The chain carries TRBV5-1 and TRBJ2-5. This CDR3 region has 15 residues. Germline V gene data show CDR1 as SGHRS and CDR2 as YFSETQ. The CDR3 sequence is CASSLAQGPQETQYF.